The present T cell receptor beta chain was sequenced within a study of CD8 T cell repertoires and HIV-1 epitope variants (dated by TCRdb to the early 2020s). Context from the whole study: Twenty-five peptides representing autologous and known Gag and Nef epitope variants were each used to stimulate T cells in separate culture wells. Among the control conditions were a peptide pool of CMV, EBV and flu, the Ebola AY9 epitope serving as a negative control, and a well with no peptide. The epitopes tested covered three Gag epitope families plus Nef HW9 and YT9. T cells were enriched with the EasySep Human T Cell Enrichment Kit and co-cultured with equal numbers of autologous T cell-negative cells as antigen-presenting cells. Cultures ran for 9 to 10 days in IMDM with gentamicin, with half-media changes on days 3 and 7 adding IL-2, IL-7 and IL-15. An aliquot of 1M T cells was set aside as an uncultured baseline condition, separate from the approximately 80 T cell cultures. A total of around 85 T cell cultures were run, with each culture condition performed in triplicate except for one peptide, which was performed in duplicate.

Study-wide findings and limitations: The study identified about ten antigen-specific TCR beta clonotypes, more than five of which appeared to be cross-reactive for autologous or known escape epitope variants. Several clonotypes recognized the Nef KF9 family and one clonotype recognized the HW9 family, while no responses to the TAALDMSHF plasma variant were seen. Only TCR beta chains were identified by the assay, and proliferation to antigen, not T cell function or cytokine profile, was indicated.

Sequencing of TCR beta CDR3 regions was performed at survey depth on the immunoSEQ platform. The QIAamp DNA micro kit was used to extract genomic DNA from every cultured and uncultured CD8+ T cell population. The paper's processing steps were these. Samples with fewer than 5,000 productive reads were excluded, resulting in the removal of about 6.5% of the 75 HIV peptide-stimulated cultures. Sequences were trimmed to CDR3 by a MANAFEST web app, and nonproductive sequences, CDR3s under 5 amino acids, and sequences not starting with C or ending with F/W were removed. Antigen-specific clonotypes had to expand in at least 2 of 3 replicates versus no-peptide control at FDR 0.01, only within one epitope family. A frequency at least fivefold higher than in wells stimulated with peptides from other epitope families was additionally required for specific clonotypes. This immuneACCESS table, as held by TCRdb, lists in-frame sequences with V and J called but not all clones. Of the missing ones, under half trace to an unresolved V gene in checked studies; the others have no known cause. V and J calls plus clone size are reproduced from that table; the DNA served to infer D and trimming. The sample table lists 90,000 or so clones, approximately 70% of them with a count of one. Jointly, the top ten make up around 24% of the sample.

Worth noting for this clone: What this receptor recognizes is not known. No base quality information exists; no much larger clone differs at one position.

The EasySep Human CD8+ T Cell Enrichment Kit was used on day 10 to isolate CD8+ T cells from every culture. CDR1 KGHSH and CDR2 LQKENI are derived from the germline V gene. V lost 1 base and J lost 5 bases; the stretch between them is 17 bases long. Inclusive of the bounding cysteine and phenylalanine, the CDR3 is 16 residues long. The retained sequence is limited to the CDR3, 48 bases, with the frame set at the first base. This TCR was sampled from a male donor with HIV. Recombination linked TRBV18 to TRBJ2-5; the D segment could be TRBD2, given 6 matching bases. The sequencing sample was made of uncultured baseline CD8+ T cells from peripheral blood mononuclear cells (PBMCs). CDR3 reads: CASSPRWRGPQETQYF. The nucleotide sequence reads TGTGCCAGCTCACCACGGTGGAGGGGACCTCAGGAGACCCAGTACTTC.